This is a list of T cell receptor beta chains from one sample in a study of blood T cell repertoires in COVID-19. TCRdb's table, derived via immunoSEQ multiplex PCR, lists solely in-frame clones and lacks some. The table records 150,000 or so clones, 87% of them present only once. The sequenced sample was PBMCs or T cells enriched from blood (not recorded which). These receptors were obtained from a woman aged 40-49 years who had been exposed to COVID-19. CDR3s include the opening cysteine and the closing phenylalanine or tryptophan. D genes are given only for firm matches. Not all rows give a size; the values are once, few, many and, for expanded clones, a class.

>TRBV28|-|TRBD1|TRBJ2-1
TGTGCCAGCAGTTTAGACAGGGGGATTGAGCAGTTCTTC
CASSLDRGIEQFF
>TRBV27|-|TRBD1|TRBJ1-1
TGTGCCAGCAGTTCTCTAGGGACAGACGGGGCCACTGAAGCTTTCTTT
CASSSLGTDGATEAFF
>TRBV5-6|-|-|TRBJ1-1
TGTGCCAGCAGCTTGGTTGGCAGCACTGAAGCTTTCTTT
CASSLVGSTEAFF
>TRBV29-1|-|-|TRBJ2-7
TGCAGCGCGTTTTTCGGGAGCCGCTCCTACGAGCAGTACTTC
CSAFFGSRSYEQYF
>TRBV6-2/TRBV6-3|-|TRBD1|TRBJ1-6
TGTGCCAGCAGTTACCTGACAGGGAGGCATTCACCCCTCCACTTT
CASSYLTGRHSPLHF
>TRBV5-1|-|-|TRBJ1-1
TGCGCCAGCAGCATCATGGGGGGGCGAGTCGACACTGAAGCTTTCTTT
CASSIMGGRVDTEAFF
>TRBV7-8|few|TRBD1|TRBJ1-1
TGTGCCAGCAGCTCCACAGGGGGCGCAACTGGGACTGAAGCTTTCTTT
CASSSTGGATGTEAFF
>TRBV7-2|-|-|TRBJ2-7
TGTGCCAGCAGCTCGGATCTAGACTACGAGCAGTACTTC
CASSSDLDYEQYF
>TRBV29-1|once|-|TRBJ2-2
TGCAGCGTTGCAGGGGAGGGGAGAGACGGGACCGGGGAGCTGTTTTTT
CSVAGEGRDGTGELFF
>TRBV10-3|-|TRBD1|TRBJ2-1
TGTGCCATCAGAAAAGACAGGGGGTTGTACAATGAGCAGTTCTTC
CAIRKDRGLYNEQFF
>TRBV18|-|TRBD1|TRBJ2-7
TGTGCCAGCTCTAACCTCGGGACAGGGGAAATTGGGAACGAGCAGTACTTC
CASSNLGTGEIGNEQYF
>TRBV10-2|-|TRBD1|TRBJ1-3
TGCGCCAGCAGTGAGGGACAGGGGGGAAACACCATATATTTT
CASSEGQGGNTIYF
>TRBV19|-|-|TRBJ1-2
TGTGCCCCGAGGGGGGGCAACTATGGCTACACCTTC
CAPRGGNYGYTF
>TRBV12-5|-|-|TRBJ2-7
TGTGCTAGTGGTTTGGGCACCTATGCCTACGAGCAGTACTTC
CASGLGTYAYEQYF
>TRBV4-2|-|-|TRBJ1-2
TGTGCCAGCAGCCAAAGAGAGTATGGCTACACCTTC
CASSQREYGYTF
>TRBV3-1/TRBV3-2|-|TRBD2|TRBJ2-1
TGTGCCAGCAGCCAAGAGACTAGCGGGTACAATGAGCAGTTCTTC
CASSQETSGYNEQFF
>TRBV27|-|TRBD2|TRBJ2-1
TGTGCCAGCAGTTTACTAGCGGGAAACAATGAGCAGTTCTTC
CASSLLAGNNEQFF
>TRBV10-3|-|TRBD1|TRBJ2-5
TGTGCCATCAGTGGCGGACAGGGCGAGACCCAGTACTTC
CAISGGQGETQYF
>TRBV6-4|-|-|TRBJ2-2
TGTGCCAGCAAACTAGCAAATGGGATCGGGGAGCTGTTTTTT
CASKLANGIGELFF
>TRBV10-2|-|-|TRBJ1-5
TGCGCCAGCCGGGGACTAAGCAATCAGCCCCAGCATTTT
CASRGLSNQPQHF
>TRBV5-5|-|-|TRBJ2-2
TGTGCCAGCAGCTTTGACACCGTCACCGGGGAGCTGTTTTTT
CASSFDTVTGELFF
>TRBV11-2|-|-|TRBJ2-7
TGTGCCAGCAGCTTAGGGTGGCAGCCAAAGTTCGGGTCGGACGAGCAGTACTTC
CASSLGWQPKFGSDEQYF